Below are 14 T cell receptor beta chains sequenced from a single sample in a study of OX40 agonist ivuxolimab in advanced cancers. Library creation used the immunoSEQ multiplex PCR assay. TCRdb obtained this table from immuneACCESS and retained in-frame rearrangements with V and J assigned. These tables miss some clones; where compared with another copy, unresolved V genes account for less than half of the shortfall, and the remainder is unexplained. For this sample there are around 46,000 clones; roughly 90% appear just once. The ten largest make up about 11% of the sample. This specimen was CD4+ or CD8+ T cells sorted from blood, taken in a trial of the OX40 agonist ivuxolimab. These receptors were obtained from an adult with an advanced solid tumor such as melanoma, head and neck, liver or kidney cancer.

V is TRBV27 and J is TRBJ2-7; D unclear. Germline CDR1 is MNHEY and CDR2 is SMNVEV (reference sequence). Trimming stripped 3 bases from V and 2 bases from J, with 8 bases between. There are 13 residues in the CDR3. CDR3 nucleotide sequence: TGTGCCAGCAGTTTTATCGGTGCCTACGAGCAGTACTTC. This translates into CASSFIGAYEQYF.

This clone is medium-sized in the sample. The J gene is TRBJ1-2, the V gene TRBV10-2, with 10 bases that match TRBD1. The junction had 0 bases not matched to a gene; V was cut back by 0 bases and J by 2 bases. The CDR3 is 15 residues long. Germline V gene data show CDR1 as WSHSY and CDR2 as SAAADI. In DNA form, the CDR3 reads TGCGCCAGCAGTGAGTCGACAGGGGGCAACTATGGCTACACCTTC. Its protein is CASSESTGGNYGYTF.

As DNA, the CDR3 is TGTGCCAGTAGTATAGGATCCCTTTACAATCAGCCCCAGCATTTT. This sequence encodes CASSIGSLYNQPQHF. The chain links TRBV19 to TRBJ1-5; D remains ambiguous. The CDR3 contains 15 residues. CDR1 and CDR2 from the germline V gene are LNHDA and SQIVND (reference sequence). V was trimmed by 1 base and J by 3 bases, leaving 10 bases between them.

V and J are TRBV19 and TRBJ1-4, with 7 bases aligning to TRBD1. This CDR3 contains 18 residues. Trimming took 4 bases from V and 0 from J; bases not matched to a gene: 11. The germline CDR1 and CDR2 sequences are LNHDA and SQIVND (reference sequence). This chain's CDR3 is CASSTLGQDEATNEKLFF. In nucleotides, the CDR3 is TGTGCCAGTAGTACGCTAGGACAGGACGAGGCAACTAATGAAAAACTGTTTTTT.

This chain connects TRBV9 to TRBJ1-2, with TRBD1 matching over 9 bases. The CDR3 loop spans 14 amino acids. Germline CDR1 reads SGDLS; CDR2 reads YYNGEE. J was trimmed by 7 bases and V by 4 bases; bases with no gene match: 8. CDR3 sequence (DNA): TGTGCCAGCAGCTTTGGACAGGGGAGCGGTGGCTACACCTTC. Amino acids: CASSFGQGSGGYTF.

This chain connects TRBV6-5 to TRBJ2-3; 7 bases fit TRBD2. Trimming cost V 4 bases and J 6 bases; bases outside gene matches: 10. The CDR3 loop spans 15 amino acids. Per the germline V gene, CDR1 is MNHEY and CDR2 is SVGAGI. As DNA, the CDR3 is TGTGCCAGCAGTTTCCCCGCCGGGGGGACGGATACGCAGTATTTT. Translation gives CASSFPAGGTDTQYF.

With regard to this clone: At one boundary the junction diverges from the germline segment, which might be a read error. The CDR3, as DNA: TGTGCAACCAGCAGAGGAGCGGGAGATTTGGATGAGCAGTTCTTC. Its protein is CATSRGAGDLDEQFF. The rearrangement uses TRBV15 and TRBJ2-1; 8 bases are a match to TRBD2. CDR1 and CDR2 from the germline V gene are LNHNV and YYDKDF (reference sequence). This CDR3 has 15 amino acids.

This chain connects TRBV5-6 to TRBJ2-7, with 9 bases matching TRBD2. V lost 0 bases and J lost 1; bases outside the gene matches: 2. The germline V gene has CDR1 SGHDT and CDR2 YYEEEE. The CDR3 runs to 15 residues. In DNA, the CDR3 is TGTGCCAGCAGCTTGGGCCTAGCGGGGTCCTACGAGCAGTACTTC. Its protein is CASSLGLAGSYEQYF. The variable domain in full, with the rest retrieved from reference TRBV5-6 and TRBJ2-7, is DAGVTQSPTHLIKTRGQQVTLRCSPKSGHDTVSWYQQALGQGPQFIFQYYEEEERQRGNFPDRFSGHQFPNYSSELNVNALLLGDSALYLCASSLGLAGSYEQYFGPGTRLTVT.

The chain links TRBV7-9 to TRBJ2-2; D not resolved. Per the germline V gene, CDR1 is SEHNR and CDR2 is FQNEAQ (reference sequence). The CDR3 covers 13 residues. V was shortened by 5 bases and J by 5 bases, with 9 bases between the two germline ends. The CDR3 reads CASSQVKTGELFF. CDR3 nucleotides: TGTGCCAGCAGCCAAGTTAAAACCGGGGAGCTGTTTTTT.

For this clone: A far larger clone is a single base away, which makes a read error likely. Other DNA sequences in this specimen translate into the identical CDR3. J is TRBJ2-7 and V is TRBV6-4, with D tentatively TRBD1 (6 bases). Germline CDR1 MRHNA, CDR2 SNTAGT. Trimming pared 5 bases from V and 5 bases from J, leaving 10 bases between. The CDR3 is 12 amino acids. CDR3 bases: TGTGCCAGCAGTTATAACAGGGACGAGCAGTACTTC. Translation gives CASSYNRDEQYF.

This chain joins TRBV25-1 and TRBJ1-5; 10 bases are a match to TRBD1. This CDR3 has 16 residues. CDR1 is MGHDK and CDR2 is SYGVNS in the germline V gene. V lost 4 bases and J lost 2; bases outside the gene matches: 5. CDR3: CASSASGTGGNQPQHF. The CDR3 bases are TGTGCCAGCAGTGCCTCCGGGACAGGGGGCAATCAGCCCCAGCATTTT.

This chain joins TRBV4-3 and TRBJ2-7, with no clear D. Germline CDR1 reads LGHNA; CDR2 reads YSLEER. V was cut by 4 bases and J by 5 bases, with 15 bases left in between. The CDR3 is made up of 14 amino acids. CDR3 DNA: TGCGCCAGCAGCCCAGGAAAAGGGCTCCACGAGCAGTACTTC. Protein: CASSPGKGLHEQYF.

CDR3 bases: TGTGCCAGCAGCGGCGGACAAAACACTGAAGCTTTCTTT. This translates into CASSGGQNTEAFF. The chain carries TRBV9 and TRBJ1-1; D possibly corresponds to TRBD1 (5 bases). Germline V gene data show CDR1 as SGDLS and CDR2 as YYNGEE. This CDR3 contains 13 residues. Deletions cut 3 bases from V and 2 bases from J, with 8 bases between.

The count of this clone is one. The chain uses TRBV4-1 and TRBJ1-6, with D possibly being TRBD1 (6 bases). V was clipped by 0 bases and J by 12 bases, with 12 bases between them. The CDR3 is made up of 14 amino acids. Germline-derived CDR1 and CDR2 are MGHRA and YSYEKL. The CDR3 protein is CASSQEEGGGPLHF. CDR3 nucleotides: TGCGCCAGCAGCCAAGAAGAGGGGGGGGGACCCCTCCACTTT.